Listed here are 17 T cell receptor beta chains from one sample, sequenced in a study of blood T cell repertoires in COVID-19. Sequenced by immunoSEQ multiplex PCR; TCRdb stores in-frame clones only, minus some. The sample lists hundreds of thousands of clones, 87% seen once, with around 6% in the top ten. The material sequenced was peripheral blood. The receptors originated from a woman aged 45-65 years with COVID-19, enrolled during active disease.

V and J are TRBV7-9 and TRBJ1-2; D is possibly TRBD1 (6 bases). Germline CDR1 SEHNR, CDR2 FQNEAQ (reference sequence). V lost 9 bases and J 12 bases, leaving 23 bases between the germline ends. CDR3 length equals 13 residues. CDR3 nucleotide sequence: TGTGCCAGTTCCCTCGGGGGGCGTCCCTTAGACACCTTC. Amino acid sequence: CASSLGGRPLDTF.

The chain uses TRBV5-1 and TRBJ1-1, with D possibly TRBD1 on 5 matching bases. CDR1 is SGHRS, CDR2 YFSETQ, per germline. The V end lost 7 bases, the J end lost 1 base, and 11 bases lay between the germline ends. The CDR3 contains 13 residues. The CDR3 region is CASGPQGNTEAFF. CDR3 in DNA: TGCGCCAGCGGTCCCCAGGGGAACACTGAAGCTTTCTTT.

The V and J genes are TRBV18 and TRBJ2-7; TRBD1 matches at 7 bases. Looked up from germline, CDR1 is KGHSH and CDR2 is LQKENI. The ends lost 3 bases at V and 5 bases at J; junction bases unmatched: 4. The CDR3 runs 13 residues. The CDR3 reads CASSPTGSHEQYF. As DNA, the CDR3 is TGTGCCAGCTCACCGACAGGGTCTCACGAGCAGTACTTC.

The chain has TRBV4-2 and TRBJ2-7; 9 nucleotides match TRBD1. This CDR3 contains 16 residues. With V trimmed by 1 base and J by 2 bases, 6 bases remained unmatched. Germline CDR1 is LGHNA and CDR2 is YNFKEQ. CDR3 nucleotides: TGTGCCAGCAGCCAAGTCGGACAGGGGATGCCCTACGAGCAGTACTTC. Translation gives CASSQVGQGMPYEQYF.

The chain links TRBV3-1 (or the pseudogene TRBV3-2) to TRBJ2-1; 15 bases are shared with TRBD2. Unmatched junction bases numbered 8, after V lost 4 bases and J lost 7 bases. Germline CDR1 reads LGHDT; CDR2 reads YNNKEL (reference sequence). The length of the CDR3 is 17 residues. CDR3 sequence (DNA): TGTGCCAGCAGCCCTCGGACTAGCGGGAGGGCCCTTAATGAGCAGTTCTTC. Translating gives CASSPRTSGRALNEQFF.

This clone was detected many times. V usage is TRBV6-5 and J usage is TRBJ2-7; 8 bases line up with TRBD1. CDR1 and CDR2 from the germline V gene are MNHEY and SVGAGI. The CDR3 spans 12 residues. V gave up 6 bases and J gave up 3 bases; unmatched junction bases: 1. The CDR3 sequence: CASSGQGYEQYF. The CDR3 coding sequence is TGTGCCAGCAGCGGACAGGGCTACGAGCAGTACTTC.

This clone was counted a single time. The chain uses TRBV10-2 and TRBJ2-5; a possible D gene is TRBD1 (7 bases). V was shortened by 7 bases and J by 5 bases, with 20 bases between the two germline ends. Per the germline V gene, CDR1 is WSHSY and CDR2 is SAAADI. The CDR3 is made up of 15 amino acids. CDR3 bases: TGCGCCAGCACCGAGGGAGGACAGGCAACGGAGACCCAGTACTTC. Translation gives CASTEGGQATETQYF.

V is TRBV7-9 and J is TRBJ1-6; D not certain. The CDR3 has 18 amino acids. From germline, CDR1 is SEHNR and CDR2 FQNEAQ (reference sequence). V was cut by 7 bases and J by 11 bases, with 30 bases left in between. The DNA for the CDR3 is TGTGCCAGCACCCCCTTTGAAGGACTACGGTCCCGGTCCCCACCCCTCCACTTT. Protein: CASTPFEGLRSRSPPLHF.

This sequence joins TRBV18 and TRBJ2-1; the D is unclear. Trimming took off 1 base at V and 13 bases at J, with 17 bases between the two ends. In germline, CDR1 is KGHSH, CDR2 LQKENI. The CDR3 covers 14 residues. The chain's CDR3 is CASSPLSGSSTQFF. The CDR3 DNA reads as TGTGCCAGCTCACCACTCTCCGGTAGTAGTACTCAGTTCTTC.

This clone has only a few counts. The rearrangement links TRBV28 to TRBJ1-2; possibly TRBD1 for D (6 bases). Trimming stripped 6 bases from V and 0 bases from J, with 17 bases between. CDR1 and CDR2 (germline): MDHEN, SYDVKM. CDR3 length: 16 residues. The CDR3 loop is CASSLGMDSPNYGYTF. The CDR3 DNA reads TGTGCCAGCAGCCTTGGAATGGACAGCCCTAACTATGGCTACACCTTC.

The rearrangement links TRBV10-2 to TRBJ1-2; 10 bases are shared with TRBD1. This CDR3 comprises 14 residues. V lost 6 bases and J lost 4; bases outside the gene matches: 5. CDR1 and CDR2 from the germline V gene are WSHSY and SAAADI. The CDR3 region is CASRGQGLGYGYTF. In nucleotides, the CDR3 is TGCGCCAGCAGGGGACAGGGGCTCGGCTATGGCTACACCTTC.

As regards this clone: Relative to the germline gene, one junction end is altered; a read error may explain this. CDR3 sequence reads: CASSRTSGNTDTQYF. The CDR3, as DNA: TGTGCTAGCAGCCGGACTAGCGGTAACACAGATACGCAGTATTTT. The gene calls are TRBV7-7 and TRBJ2-3, with 10 positions matching TRBD2. The CDR3 contains 15 residues. Germline V gene lookup returns CDR1 SSHAT and CDR2 FNYEAQ (reference sequence).

The chain is built from TRBV5-6 and TRBJ2-7; possibly TRBD2 for D (6 bases). V gave up 2 bases and J gave up 3 bases, with 12 bases separating them. CDR1 is SGHDT and CDR2 is YYEEEE in the germline V gene. There are 14 residues in the CDR3. CDR3 amino acids: CASSLGGVLYEQYF. Written as DNA, the CDR3 is TGTGCCAGCAGCTTAGGAGGGGTTCTCTACGAGCAGTACTTC.

V usage is TRBV7-8 and J usage is TRBJ2-7, with a possible D match to TRBD1 (5 bases). Germline assignment: CDR1 SGHVS and CDR2 FQNEAQ. Trimming cost V 0 bases and J 6 bases, with 18 bases left between them. The CDR3 runs to 16 residues. The CDR3 DNA follows: TGTGCCAGCAGCTTAGCCCTCCCAGGGATATCGGGCGAGCAGTACTTC. Amino acids: CASSLALPGISGEQYF.

V usage is TRBV27 and J usage is TRBJ1-6, with a weak D call TRBD1 (6 bases). V was trimmed by 7 bases and J by 5 bases, leaving 15 bases between them. The CDR3 has 15 residues. The germline gives CDR1 MNHEY, CDR2 SMNVEV (reference sequence). DNA of the CDR3: TGTGCCAGCATGCCTGACAGGCTCCATAATTCACCCCTCCACTTT. It codes for CASMPDRLHNSPLHF.

The rearrangement joins TRBV6-5 to TRBJ2-1; 7 nucleotides align to TRBD2. V dropped 7 bases and J dropped 7; count of bases not matched to a gene: 7. Germline V lookup: CDR1 MNHEY, CDR2 SVGAGI. There are 13 residues in the CDR3. The CDR3 DNA sequence: TGTGCCAGCAACCAAGCGGGAACAAATGAGCAGTTCTTC. Protein: CASNQAGTNEQFF.

CDR3 DNA sequence: TGTGCCAGCAGCTTAGGACGGGTTGGGGCCAACGTCCTGACTTTC. Translating gives CASSLGRVGANVLTF. V usage is TRBV13 and J usage is TRBJ2-6; no clear D. From germline, CDR1 is PRHDT and CDR2 FYEKMQ (reference sequence). Trimming took 0 bases from V and 3 from J, leaving 6 bases between them. CDR3 length: 15 amino acids.